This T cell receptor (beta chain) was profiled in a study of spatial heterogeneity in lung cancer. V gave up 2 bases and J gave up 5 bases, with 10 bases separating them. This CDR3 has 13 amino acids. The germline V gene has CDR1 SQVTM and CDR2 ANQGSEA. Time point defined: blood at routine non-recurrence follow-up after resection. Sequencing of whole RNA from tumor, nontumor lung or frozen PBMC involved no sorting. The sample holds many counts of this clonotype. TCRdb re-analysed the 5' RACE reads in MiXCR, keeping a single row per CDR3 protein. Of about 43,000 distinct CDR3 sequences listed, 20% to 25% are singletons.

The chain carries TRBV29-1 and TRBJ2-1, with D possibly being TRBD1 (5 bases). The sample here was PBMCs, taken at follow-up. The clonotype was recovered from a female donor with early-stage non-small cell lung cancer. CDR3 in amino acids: CSVEKARDNEQFF. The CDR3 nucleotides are TGCAGCGTTGAAAAGGCCAGGGACAATGAGCAGTTCTTC.